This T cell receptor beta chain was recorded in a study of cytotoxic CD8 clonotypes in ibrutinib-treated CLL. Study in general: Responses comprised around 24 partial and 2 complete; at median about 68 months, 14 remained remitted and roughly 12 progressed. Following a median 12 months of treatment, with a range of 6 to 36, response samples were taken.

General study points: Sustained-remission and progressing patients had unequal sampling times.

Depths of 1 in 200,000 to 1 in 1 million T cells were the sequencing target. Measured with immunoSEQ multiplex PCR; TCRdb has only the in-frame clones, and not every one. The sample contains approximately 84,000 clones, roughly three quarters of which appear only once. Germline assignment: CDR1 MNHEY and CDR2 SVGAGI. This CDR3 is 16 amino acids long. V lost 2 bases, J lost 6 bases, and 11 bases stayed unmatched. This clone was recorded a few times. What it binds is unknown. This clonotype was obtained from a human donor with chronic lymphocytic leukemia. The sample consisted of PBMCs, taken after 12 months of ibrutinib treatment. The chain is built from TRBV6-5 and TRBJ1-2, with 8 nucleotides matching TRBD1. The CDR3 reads CASSYRGLTGADGYTF. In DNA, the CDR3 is TGTGCCAGCAGTTACAGGGGCCTGACAGGGGCGGATGGCTACACCTTC.